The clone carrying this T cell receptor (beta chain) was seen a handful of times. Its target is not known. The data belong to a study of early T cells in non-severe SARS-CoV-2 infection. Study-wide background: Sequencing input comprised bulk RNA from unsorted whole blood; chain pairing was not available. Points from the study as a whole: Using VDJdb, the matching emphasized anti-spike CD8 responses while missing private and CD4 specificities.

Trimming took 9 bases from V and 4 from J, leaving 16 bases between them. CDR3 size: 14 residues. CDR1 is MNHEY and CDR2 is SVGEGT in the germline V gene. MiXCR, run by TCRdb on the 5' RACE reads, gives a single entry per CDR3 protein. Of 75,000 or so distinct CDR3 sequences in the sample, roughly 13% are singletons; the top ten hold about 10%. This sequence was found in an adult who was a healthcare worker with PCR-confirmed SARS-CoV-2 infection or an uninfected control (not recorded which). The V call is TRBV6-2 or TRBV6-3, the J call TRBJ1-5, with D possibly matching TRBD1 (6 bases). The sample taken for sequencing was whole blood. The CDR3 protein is CASTGHWKNQPQHF. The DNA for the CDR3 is TGTGCCAGTACGGGACATTGGAAAAATCAGCCCCAGCATTTT.